One sample yielded the 7 T cell receptor beta chains listed below, sequenced in a study of post-analysis software for immune sequencing data. The study's findings and limits: About five TRBV segments, including TRBV5-6, TRBV5-1 and TRBV20-1, were more frequent in patients than controls.

The TCR beta cDNA libraries contained unique molecular identifiers. TCRdb re-called the PCR reads through MiXCR, storing one row per CDR3 protein. Here the sample spans 350,000 to 450,000 distinct CDR3 sequences, 39% being singletons. These TCRs are of unknown antigen specificity. Sequenced: blood. These receptors were taken from a girl aged 2 to 10 with multiple sclerosis.

This clonotype was detected only a few times. The chain carries TRBV7-9 and TRBJ1-1; D gene unclear. Trimming left V 5 bases short and J 5 bases short, with 12 bases between. CDR1 and CDR2 (germline): SEHNR, FQNEAQ (reference sequence). The CDR3 is 13 residues long. The DNA of the CDR3 is TGTGCCAGCAGCGCCCACATTGGGACTGAAGCTTTCTTT. This translates into CASSAHIGTEAFF.

The chain links TRBV7-9 to TRBJ2-5; weak D call: TRBD2 (5 bases). CDR3 length: 13 amino acids. V gave up 5 bases and J gave up 3 bases, with 10 bases separating them. Germline values: CDR1 SEHNR, CDR2 FQNEAQ (reference sequence). The CDR3 loop reads CASSREGKETQYF. DNA for the CDR3: TGTGCCAGCAGCCGTGAGGGAAAAGAGACCCAGTACTTC.

The chain recombines TRBV7-2 with TRBJ1-1; no clear D. The germline V and J ends were trimmed by 4 bases and 11 bases, with 14 bases remaining between them. Germline lookup yields CDR1 SGHTA and CDR2 FQGNSA. There are 12 residues in the CDR3. CDR3 in DNA: TGTGCCAGCAGCTCGATGTATCTGAAGGCTTTCTTT. Translating gives CASSSMYLKAFF.

The chain combines TRBV7-9 with TRBJ1-2; 9 nucleotides agree with TRBD1. Germline loops: CDR1 SEHNR, CDR2 FQNEAQ (reference sequence). With V trimmed by 2 bases and J by 6 bases, 7 bases remained unmatched. This CDR3 has 15 residues. This chain's CDR3 is CASSLNFDRGDGYTF. The CDR3, as DNA: TGTGCCAGCAGCTTAAATTTTGACAGGGGGGATGGCTACACCTTC.

This clonotype was observed a single time. One junction end disagrees with the germline gene, perhaps due to a read error. The genes are TRBV6-6 and TRBJ2-7, with TRBD1 as a possible D gene (5 bases). Per germline, CDR1 MNHNY and CDR2 SVGAGI (reference sequence). The CDR3 extends over 15 amino acids. Here the CDR3 reads CASSYSQVTTYKQYF. CDR3 nucleotides: TGTGCCAGCAGTTACTCACAGGTGACCACCTACAAGCAGTACTTC.

This clonotype has more than one count but fewer than ten. The chain recombines TRBV18 with TRBJ2-3, with D maybe TRBD1 (5 bases). Germline CDR1 KGHSH, CDR2 LQKENI. V lost 5 bases and J lost 2, with 17 bases in between. The CDR3 has 16 residues. CDR3 coding DNA: TGTGCCAGCTCATTCTCCAGGGTATTTGACACAGATACGCAGTATTTT. Translation gives CASSFSRVFDTDTQYF.

V is TRBV28 and J is TRBJ1-6; no clear D. CDR1 and CDR2 from the germline V gene are MDHEN and SYDVKM. CDR3 length: 15 residues. Trimming shortened V by 6 bases and J by 5 bases, and 14 bases separated the two germline ends. CDR3 bases: TGTGCCAGCAGCAGGTACAGCCCAAATAATTCACCCCTCCACTTT. Translated: CASSRYSPNNSPLHF.